Shown below are 11 T cell receptor beta chains from a single sample sequenced in a study of T cells in Graves' hyperthyroidism and ophthalmopathy. The TCR beta CDR3 regions underwent amplification using RNA transcripts as the source. First-round RT-PCR targeting the TCR CDR3 was performed with the HTBI primer set. Each CDR3 protein gets one entry after TCRdb re-called the multiplex PCR reads with MiXCR. The sample has some 300,000 distinct CDR3 sequences, roughly a fifth seen once. Sequencing was carried out using blood. These TCRs come from a man in his fifties or sixties with Graves' ophthalmopathy.

This clonotype was recorded many times. The CDR3 here is CASSSRQGTEAFF. The CDR3 DNA sequence: TGCGCCAGCAGCAGCCGACAGGGAACTGAAGCTTTCTTT. The chain has TRBV5-1 and TRBJ1-1; 7 bases align to TRBD1. The CDR3 contains 13 residues. Germline lookup yields CDR1 SGHRS and CDR2 YFSETQ. J gave up 5 bases and V 4 bases, and 5 bases lay outside the gene matches.

For this clonotype: Germline is not matched at one junction end, which may reflect a read error. CDR3 protein: CATSDGTGELFAEVFF. The CDR3 nucleotides read TGTGCCACCAGTGATGGGACAGGCGAGCTCTTCGCTGAAGTTTTCTTT. The rearrangement links TRBV24-1 to TRBJ1-1, with 8 positions matching TRBD1. The CDR3 totals 16 residues. Per the germline V gene, CDR1 is KGHDR and CDR2 is SFDVKD.

This clonotype appeared a few times. The rearrangement joins TRBV6-2 or TRBV6-3 to TRBJ1-5, with TRBD1 identical over 7 bases. Germline CDR1 is MNHEY and CDR2 is SVGEGT. This CDR3 has 16 amino acids. Trimming removed 6 bases from V and 3 bases from J; junction bases left unmatched: 11. CDR3 nucleotide sequence: TGTGCCAGCAGCCCTCTCGACAGGGCCCTCAATCAGCCCCAGCATTTT. Its translation: CASSPLDRALNQPQHF.

The chain uses TRBV27 and TRBJ2-3; TRBD2 agrees at 8 bases. The CDR3 runs 15 residues. The germline V gene has CDR1 MNHEY and CDR2 SMNVEV (reference sequence). V shed 0 bases, J shed 2 bases, and the junction held 1 base outside the gene matches. The CDR3 sequence: CASSLSGLDTDTQYF. The CDR3 nucleotides read TGTGCCAGCAGTTTATCGGGACTAGACACAGATACGCAGTATTTT.

This clonotype showed up many times. J is TRBJ2-1 and V is TRBV18, with 7 positions matching TRBD2. J lost 0 bases, V lost 4 bases, and 6 bases had no gene match. Germline lookup yields CDR1 KGHSH and CDR2 LQKENI. The CDR3 has 16 residues. The CDR3 DNA reads as TGTGCCAGCTCACAACTAGCGCCGTCCTCCTACAATGAGCAGTTCTTC. This encodes CASSQLAPSSYNEQFF.

This clonotype was seen a handful of times. V usage is TRBV20-1 and J usage is TRBJ2-1, with TRBD2 identical over 9 bases. V lost 2 bases and J lost 9; bases outside the gene matches: 8. The CDR3 sequence is 14 residues long. In germline, CDR1 is DFQATT, CDR2 SNEGSKA (reference sequence). The CDR3 DNA reads TGCAGTGCTAGACCCAGCGGGAGGAATGGTGAGCAGTTCTTC. Its protein product is CSARPSGRNGEQFF.

In this sample, this clonotype turned up a few times. The conserved phenylalanine or tryptophan normally closing the CDR3 is absent here, so this likely arose from a read error. The genes are TRBV20-1 and TRBJ2-7; D may correspond to TRBD1 or TRBD2 (5 bases each). Looked up from germline, CDR1 is DFQATT and CDR2 is SNEGSKA (reference sequence). This CDR3 has 13 amino acids. V was trimmed by 7 bases and J by 2 bases, leaving 15 bases between them. CDR3 amino acids: CSVPRRGTYEQYY. CDR3 DNA sequence: TGCAGTGTCCCCCGTCGGGGCACCTACGAGCAGTACTAC.

V and J are TRBV20-1 and TRBJ2-7; 9 nucleotides agree with TRBD2. This CDR3 is built from 14 residues. With V trimmed by 2 bases and J by 2 bases, 4 bases remained unmatched. The V gene's germline CDR1 is DFQATT and CDR2 SNEGSKA (reference sequence). CDR3 loop: CSARNRLAAYEQYF. DNA for the CDR3: TGCAGTGCTAGAAACCGACTAGCGGCCTACGAGCAGTACTTC.

There are many counts of this clonotype. The chain employs TRBV5-1 and TRBJ2-3; 7 nucleotides agree with TRBD1. The CDR3 is 14 amino acids. CDR1 is SGHRS and CDR2 is YFSETQ in the germline V gene. V lost 7 bases to trimming and J lost 4 bases; unmatched junction nucleotides: 9. The CDR3 region is CASSEQGVPDTQYF. For the CDR3, the DNA is TGCGCCAGCTCCGAGCAGGGGGTCCCAGATACGCAGTATTTT.

This clonotype came up many times. This chain connects TRBV7-2 to TRBJ2-7, with D perhaps assigned TRBD1 or TRBD2 (5 bases each). V lost 5 bases and J lost 4, with 15 bases in between. CDR3 length: 14 residues. Germline CDR1 reads SGHTA; CDR2 reads FQGNSA. CDR3 sequence: CASSIRDVRYEQYF. Written as DNA, the CDR3 is TGTGCCAGCAGCATCCGGGACGTCCGATACGAGCAGTACTTC.

This clonotype was recorded a few times. V is TRBV9 and J is TRBJ2-1; the match to TRBD2 covers 9 bases. The CDR3 is made up of 16 amino acids. Losses at the gene ends were 0 bases for V and 3 bases for J; bases not matched to a gene: 4. CDR1 SGDLS and CDR2 YYNGEE come from the germline V gene. The CDR3 DNA sequence: TGTGCCAGCAGCGTAGGTGGAGCGGGAGGCTACAATGAGCAGTTCTTC. Encoded protein: CASSVGGAGGYNEQFF.